Shown below are 15 T cell receptor beta chains from a single sample sequenced in a study of T cell repertoires in cytomegalovirus infection. These receptors' antigens are unknown. TCRdb independently ran MiXCR on the reads; one entry per CDR3 protein. The sample has hundreds of thousands of distinct CDR3 sequences, approximately 32% seen once. The specimen comprised cultured CD8+ T cells from PBMCs, sampled from culture after CMV antigen stimulation. The receptors were sampled from a human donor in good health (CMV status not recorded). Some clones in this sample may be carry-over from other donors' samples.

In this sample, this clonotype turned up a few times. The genes are TRBV28 and TRBJ2-7, with D possibly being TRBD1 (5 bases). Trimming shortened V by 5 bases and J by 1 base, and 18 bases separated the two germline ends. This CDR3 is built from 16 residues. CDR1 is MDHEN, CDR2 SYDVKM, per germline. Here the CDR3 reads CASSPQNRPISYEQYV. The CDR3, as DNA: TGTGCCAGCAGTCCCCAGAACAGGCCCATATCCTACGAGCAGTACGTC.

V and J are TRBV12-3 or TRBV12-4 and TRBJ2-4; D remains unclear. The CDR3 runs 14 residues. V was shortened by 7 bases and J by 0 bases, with 10 bases between the two germline ends. CDR3 sequence (DNA): TGTGCCAGCACCAACCATCTAGCCAAAAACATTCAGTACTTC. Translation: CASTNHLAKNIQYF.

The genes are TRBV7-6 and TRBJ2-7; 7 nucleotides match TRBD1. In germline, CDR1 is SGHVS, CDR2 FNYEAQ. After removal of 5 bases from V and 5 bases from J, the junction contained 12 bases not matched to a gene. CDR3 size: 15 residues. The CDR3 protein is CASSPLQGRGDEQYF. The CDR3 DNA reads TGTGCCAGCAGCCCCCTACAGGGGCGAGGCGACGAGCAGTACTTC.

V is TRBV7-6 and J is TRBJ2-6, with 8 bases lining up with TRBD1. Germline CDR1 SGHVS, CDR2 FNYEAQ. The V and J ends lost 5 bases and 3 bases, in that order; junction bases with no gene match: 15. The length of the CDR3 is 19 residues. CDR3 DNA: TGTGCCAGCAGCCCCTCCCCGGGACAGGTAGTATTTGGGGCCAACGTCCTGACTTTC. Encoded protein: CASSPSPGQVVFGANVLTF.

This clonotype was seen once. The V and J genes are TRBV9 and TRBJ2-1; maybe TRBD2 (6 bases). The CDR3 consists of 12 residues. V lost 2 bases, J lost 15 bases, and 15 bases lay in between. Germline CDR1 reads SGDLS; CDR2 reads YYNGEE. The CDR3 region has the DNA TGTGCCAGCAGCGTGGGGCGGGACGGGCTGTTCTTC. It codes for CASSVGRDGLFF.

The V gene is TRBV6-1, the J gene TRBJ1-2, with TRBD1 matching over 9 bases. The CDR3 covers 14 residues. Germline loops: CDR1 MNHNS, CDR2 SASEGT. V was pared by 3 bases and J by 7 bases, with 6 bases of the junction left unmatched. As DNA, the CDR3 is TGTGCCAGCAGTGATCCGGGACAGGGTTTTGGCTACACCTTC. This encodes CASSDPGQGFGYTF.

This clonotype was seen only a few times. V gene TRBV11-2 combines with J gene TRBJ2-1, with 8 bases aligning to TRBD1. This CDR3 region has 14 residues. Germline CDR1 SGHAT, CDR2 FQNNGV. V lost 1 base to trimming and J lost 9 bases; unmatched junction nucleotides: 5. CDR3 bases: TGTGCCAGCAGCTTAGGGGCAGGGGGCTTTGAGCAGTTCTTC. Translating gives CASSLGAGGFEQFF.

The chain recombines TRBV5-1 with TRBJ2-1, with TRBD2 as a possible D gene (5 bases). The CDR3 runs to 14 residues. Per the germline V gene, CDR1 is SGHRS and CDR2 is YFSETQ. The V end lost 5 bases, the J end lost 0 bases, and 9 bases lay between the germline ends. CDR3 nucleotide sequence: TGCGCCAGCAGTCCGGACTTCTCCTACAATGAGCAGTTCTTC. Its translation is CASSPDFSYNEQFF. The full variable domain, its missing parts supplied by reference TRBV5-1 and TRBJ2-1, is KAGVTQTPRYLIKTRGQQVTLSCSPISGHRSVSWYQQTPGQGLQFLFEYFSETQRNKGNFPGRFSGRQFSNSRSEMNVSTLELGDSALYLCASSPDFSYNEQFFGPGTRLTVL.

This clonotype has only a few counts. V usage is TRBV19 and J usage is TRBJ1-5; 7 positions agree with TRBD1. V lost 3 bases to trimming and J lost 1 base; unmatched junction nucleotides: 0. Germline V lookup: CDR1 LNHDA, CDR2 SQIVND (reference sequence). The CDR3 length is 14 residues. The CDR3 bases are TGTGCCAGTAGTATGGGACAGAGCAATCAGCCCCAGCATTTT. Amino acid sequence: CASSMGQSNQPQHF.

The genes are TRBV4-1 and TRBJ2-2; D unresolved. Germline-derived CDR1 and CDR2 are MGHRA and YSYEKL. V was clipped by 10 bases and J by 4 bases, with 13 bases between them. The length of the CDR3 is 13 residues. The CDR3 sequence: CATRAGSTGELFF. DNA for the CDR3: TGCGCCACCCGGGCCGGTAGCACCGGGGAGCTGTTTTTT.

This clonotype was seen more than once but under ten times. This chain connects TRBV5-4 to TRBJ2-3; no firm D call. Germline-derived CDR1 and CDR2 are SGHNT and YYREEE (reference sequence). The CDR3 runs 14 residues. V lost 4 bases to trimming and J lost 3 bases, with 12 bases between them. This CDR3 reads CASSHHPSTDTQYF. The DNA for the CDR3 is TGTGCCAGCAGCCACCACCCTTCAACAGATACGCAGTATTTT.

J is TRBJ1-1 and V is TRBV12-5; 9 bases agree with TRBD1. CDR1 and CDR2 from the germline V gene are LGHNT and FRNRAP. After removal of 2 bases from V and 0 bases from J, the junction contained 4 bases not matched to a gene. There are 16 residues in the CDR3. This CDR3 reads CASGLLGTGMNTEAFF. The CDR3 DNA reads as TGTGCTAGTGGTTTGCTTGGGACAGGGATGAACACTGAAGCTTTCTTT.

In its sample, this clonotype was seen once. The genes are TRBV5-1 and TRBJ2-1; 9 nucleotides align to TRBD2. This CDR3 has 16 amino acids. Germline V CDR1 and CDR2: SGHRS, YFSETQ. V gave up 3 bases and J gave up 5 bases; unmatched junction bases: 9. CDR3 protein: CASSWFPRGGDNEQFF. The CDR3 bases are TGCGCCAGCAGCTGGTTCCCGCGGGGGGGGGACAATGAGCAGTTCTTC.

For this clonotype: This may arise from a read error, as a much more abundant clone is one base away. V is TRBV6-1 and J is TRBJ2-1; D is uncertain. Germline CDR1 and CDR2: MNHNS and SASEGT. Trimming removed 2 bases from V and 5 bases from J, with 22 bases in between. The CDR3 contains 18 residues. The CDR3 spells CASSETSWGPISNNEQFF. The DNA for the CDR3 is TGTGCCAGCAGTGAAACGTCTTGGGGTCCTATCTCGAACAATGAGCAGTTCTTC.

In the case of this clonotype: One junction end disagrees with the germline gene, perhaps due to a read error. The V call is TRBV7-7, the J call TRBJ2-5; D not resolved. CDR3 size: 14 residues. The germline V gene encodes CDR1 SSHAT and CDR2 FNYEAQ (reference sequence). This CDR3 is CASSLAYKLETQYF. In DNA, the CDR3 is TGTGCTAGCAGCTTAGCCTACAAACTAGAGACCCAGTACTTC.